This T cell receptor (beta chain) emerged from a study of Ad26.COV2.S vaccination and SARS-CoV-2 variants. On the study more broadly: The authors gave Ad26.COV2.S intramuscularly, either once or twice 56 days apart.

Treatment specified: approximately 18 received Ad26.COV2.S at low or high dose, single or two shots; about five received placebo; per-sample allocation not given. It was on day 63 after the first vaccine or placebo injection that samples were taken. As its vector, the vaccine had Ad26, which expressed Wuhan-strain SARS-CoV-2 spike. Sequencing was performed with immunoSEQ multiplex PCR; in TCRdb, only in-frame clones are kept and a portion is missing. In the table there are 350,000 to 450,000 clones, about 92% of which are singletons. This clone was detected only a few times. V lost 6 bases and J lost 2, with 11 bases in between. CDR3 length equals 13 residues. Germline-derived CDR1 and CDR2 are WNHNN and SYGVQD (reference sequence).

This clonotype originated in a person between 18 and 65 years old who received the Ad26.COV2.S COVID-19 vaccine or a placebo. The genes are TRBV10-1 and TRBJ2-7; D is undetermined. Material: peripheral blood, obtained in a trial of Ad26.COV2.S vaccine versus placebo. The CDR3 DNA reads as TGCGCCAGCAGCTCAGACATACCCTACGAGCAGTACTTC. It translates to CASSSDIPYEQYF.